This T cell receptor (beta chain) was sequenced during a study of blood T cell repertoires in COVID-19. Per the authors' pipeline: By means of reference gene primer amplification, nucleated cell counts were estimated. The repertoire was sequenced with immunoSEQ multiplex PCR; TCRdb's copy has only in-frame clones and lacks some. The V and J calls and clone size were taken over from that table, and D and trimming were inferred from the DNA. The top ten hold roughly 3.1% of the sample, which has roughly 100,000 clones, around 86% seen once. The CDR3 totals 13 residues. Germline CDR1 and CDR2: SEHNR and FQNEAQ (reference sequence). V lost 1 base and J lost 11, with 12 bases in between.

The clonotype was recovered from a man aged 50 or older with active or convalescent COVID-19. The rearrangement links TRBV7-9 to TRBJ2-1; tentative D call: TRBD2 (6 bases). The sequenced material came from peripheral blood. The CDR3 region is CASSLGASEQQFF. In nucleotides, the CDR3 is TGTGCCAGCAGCTTAGGGGCTAGCGAACAGCAGTTCTTC.